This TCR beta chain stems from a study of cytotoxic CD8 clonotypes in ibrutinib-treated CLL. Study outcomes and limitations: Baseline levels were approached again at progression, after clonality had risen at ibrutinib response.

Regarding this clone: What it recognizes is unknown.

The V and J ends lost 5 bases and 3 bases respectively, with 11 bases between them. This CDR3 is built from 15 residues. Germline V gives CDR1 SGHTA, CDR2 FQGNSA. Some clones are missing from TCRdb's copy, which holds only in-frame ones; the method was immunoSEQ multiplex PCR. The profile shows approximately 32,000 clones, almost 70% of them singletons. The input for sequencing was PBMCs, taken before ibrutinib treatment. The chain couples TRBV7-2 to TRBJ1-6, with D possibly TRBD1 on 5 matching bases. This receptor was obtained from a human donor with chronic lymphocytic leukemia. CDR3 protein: CASSPDSLYNSPLHF. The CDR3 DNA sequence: TGTGCCAGCAGCCCCGACAGTCTCTATAATTCACCCCTCCACTTT.